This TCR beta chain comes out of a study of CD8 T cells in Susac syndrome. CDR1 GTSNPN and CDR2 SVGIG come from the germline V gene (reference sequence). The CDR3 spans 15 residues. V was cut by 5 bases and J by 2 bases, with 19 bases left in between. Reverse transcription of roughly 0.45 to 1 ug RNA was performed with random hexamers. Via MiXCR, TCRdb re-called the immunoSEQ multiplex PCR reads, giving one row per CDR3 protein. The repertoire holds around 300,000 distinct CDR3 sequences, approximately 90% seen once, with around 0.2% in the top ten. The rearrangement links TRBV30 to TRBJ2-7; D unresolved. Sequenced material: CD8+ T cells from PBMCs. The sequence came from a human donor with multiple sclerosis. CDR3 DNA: TGTGCCTGGGCTCCCGGCATACAAAGCCCCTACGAGCAGTACTTC. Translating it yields CAWAPGIQSPYEQYF. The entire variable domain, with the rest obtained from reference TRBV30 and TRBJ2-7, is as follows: SQTIHQWPATLVQPVGSPLSLECTVEGTSNPNLYWYRQAAGRGLQLLFYSVGIGQISSEVPQNLSASRPQDRQFILSSKKLLLSDSGFYLCAWAPGIQSPYEQYFGPGTRLTVT.